The TCR beta chain described here comes from a study of OX40 agonist ivuxolimab in advanced cancers. Study-wide background: Participants averaged approximately 60 years of age (range roughly 23 to 80) and were around 85% male.

Assay used: immunoSEQ multiplex PCR; TCRdb lists only in-frame clones, some missing. The sample gives some 59,000 clones, about 90% of which show up once; around 5.8% is in the top ten. Blood got drawn at baseline, again on cycle 4 day 1, and then on cycle 7 day 1. The CDR3 totals 16 residues. Germline CDR1 reads KGHSH; CDR2 reads LQKENI. The germline V and J ends were trimmed by 2 bases and 2 bases, with 15 bases remaining between them. The rearrangement joins TRBV18 to TRBJ1-1, with D maybe TRBD1 (6 bases). The sample in question was CD4+ or CD8+ T cells sorted from blood, obtained in a trial of the OX40 agonist ivuxolimab. The origin of this receptor is an adult with an advanced solid tumor such as melanoma, head and neck, liver or kidney cancer. CDR3 DNA: TGTGCCAGCTCACCAAGTAGAGGACAGATAAACACTGAAGCTTTCTTT. It translates to CASSPSRGQINTEAFF.